This passage covers 27 T cell receptor beta chains from one sample sequenced in a study of T cell clonality in common variable immunodeficiency. Study-wide results and limits: In common variable immunodeficiency, TCR beta chains reportedly carried fewer deletions and N-nucleotide insertions.

For these TCRs, the target antigens are not known. The repertoire was sequenced with immunoSEQ multiplex PCR; TCRdb's copy has only in-frame clones and lacks some. The record shows about 34,000 clones for this sample, with no singletons present. Sequenced material: peripheral blood mononuclear cells. The receptors derive from a human donor with common variable immunodeficiency.

The table lists this clone with many counts. The read terminates 3 residues before the CDR3 end, so the remaining end is supplied by the germline J gene. This chain joins TRBV30 and TRBJ2-1; no definite D call. Germline V CDR1 and CDR2: GTSNPN, SVGIG (reference sequence). The CDR3 is 17 residues long. Trimming left V 0 bases short and J 0 bases short, with 15 bases between. CDR3 DNA, as far as it was read: TGTGCCTGGAGTGTTCTTCTTGAGACAAGCTCCTACAATGAG. Translating gives CAWSVLLETSSYNE. The whole CDR3 sequence is CAWSVLLETSSYNEQFF.

The table lists this clone with a few counts. Read data end 3 residues before the CDR3 end; the end is taken from the germline J gene. The gene calls are TRBV19 and TRBJ2-7; possible D gene TRBD1, 6 bases. V lost 8 bases and J 4 bases, leaving 15 bases between the germline ends. The CDR3 length is 13 residues. The germline gives CDR1 LNHDA, CDR2 SQIVND (reference sequence). Incomplete CDR3 DNA: TGTGCCAGTGAGTGGGGGCCAATTTACGAG. Its translation: CASEWGPIYE. The whole CDR3 sequence is CASEWGPIYEQYF.

Details on this clone: The read ends 3 residues shy of where the CDR3 ends; the end is completed using the germline J gene. The chain has TRBV2 and TRBJ2-1; TRBD2 agrees at 15 bases. CDR1 is SNHLY, CDR2 FYNNEI, per germline. The CDR3 spans 18 residues. V gave up 4 bases and J gave up 6 bases; unmatched junction bases: 10. The CDR3 region is CASSGKGGTSGRRNEQFF. The CDR3 bases that were read are TGTGCCAGCAGTGGAAAGGGGGGGACTAGCGGGAGGCGCAATGAG.

On this clone: A much larger clone lies one base from this, so it may be a read error. The CDR3 end is not reached by the read, which stops 3 residues before it; the germline J gene fills it in. Other nucleotide sequences from this sample produce the same CDR3. This chain links TRBV6-1 with TRBJ2-6, with D tentatively TRBD1 (6 bases). This CDR3 has 15 amino acids. The germline gives CDR1 MNHNS, CDR2 SASEGT. V was pared by 4 bases and J by 4 bases, with 11 bases between. The sequenced part of the CDR3 DNA is TGTGCCAGCAGTGCCTCAGGGGCGGGGGCCAACGTC. This translates into CASSASGAGANV. The whole CDR3 reads CASSASGAGANVLTF.

This clone was observed at least ten times. The sequenced part of the CDR3 DNA is TGCAGTGCTAGAGGACAGGGGAACACC. The encoded protein is CSARGQGNT. The complete CDR3 sequence is CSARGQGNTIYF. The V gene is TRBV20-1, the J gene TRBJ1-3; TRBD1 matches at 8 bases. The read ends 3 residues shy of where the CDR3 ends; the end is completed using the germline J gene. CDR3 length: 12 amino acids. V trimming: 1 base; J trimming: 7 bases; junction bases outside the gene matches: 0. Germline CDR1 and CDR2: DFQATT and SNEGSKA (reference sequence).

This clone was recorded at least ten times. The DNA ends 3 residues before the CDR3 does, and the rest of the CDR3 is filled in from the germline J gene. The rearrangement links TRBV7-3 to TRBJ2-7; 12 bases fit TRBD2. Unmatched junction bases numbered 11, after V lost 5 bases and J lost 6 bases. Germline V CDR1 and CDR2: SGHTA, FQGTGA. This CDR3 contains 16 residues. The CDR3 is CASSTSSGRATGEQYF. CDR3 DNA (partial): TGTGCCAGCAGCACTTCTAGCGGGAGGGCCACGGGCGAG.

This clone was counted between two and nine times. The sequenced fragment ends 3 residues before the CDR3 boundary, so the rest is inferred from the germline J gene. The chain recombines TRBV20-1 with TRBJ1-1, with 8 bases aligning to TRBD1. CDR1 and CDR2 from the germline V gene are DFQATT and SNEGSKA (reference sequence). V lost 8 bases and J lost 5; bases outside the gene matches: 7. There are 12 residues in the CDR3. The sequenced CDR3 bases are TGCAGTACACCGGACAGGGTGACTGAA. It translates to CSTPDRVTE. The whole CDR3 sequence is CSTPDRVTEAFF.

The part of the CDR3 DNA that was read is TGTGCCTGGAGTGTATGGGCAGCCGAG. This codes for CAWSVWAAE. The entire CDR3 reads CAWSVWAAEQYF. The chain has TRBV30 and TRBJ2-7; D is unclear. The read terminates 3 residues before the CDR3 end, so the remaining end is supplied by the germline J gene. Germline values: CDR1 GTSNPN, CDR2 SVGIG (reference sequence). There are 12 residues in the CDR3. V lost 0 bases to trimming and J lost 6 bases, with 9 bases between them.

Notes on this clone: Relative to the germline gene, one junction end is altered; a read error may explain this. Read data end 3 residues before the CDR3 end; the end is taken from the germline J gene. The rearrangement links TRBV18 to TRBJ2-1; 7 nucleotides match TRBD1. Per the germline V gene, CDR1 is KGHSH and CDR2 is LQKENI. The CDR3 is 14 residues long. The sequenced CDR3 bases are TGTGCCAGCTCACGGGACAGCTCCTGCAATGAG. As protein: CASSRDSSCNE. The whole CDR3 protein is CASSRDSSCNEQFF.

This clone was seen a few times. This chain's CDR3 is CASSTSGYEQYF. CDR3 DNA, as far as it was read: TGTGCCAGTAGTACTAGCGGGTACGAG. The chain is built from TRBV19 and TRBJ2-7, with 8 bases lining up with TRBD2. The sequenced fragment ends 3 residues before the CDR3 boundary, so the rest is inferred from the germline J gene. The germline V gene encodes CDR1 LNHDA and CDR2 SQIVND (reference sequence). The CDR3 totals 12 residues. Germline trimming cut 4 bases from V and 4 bases from J; bases unmatched to any gene: 0.

Many counts were recorded for this clone. With the read ending 3 residues before the CDR3 end, the germline J gene is used to fill in that end. The rearrangement joins TRBV20-1 to TRBJ2-7; a possible D gene is TRBD1 (6 bases). Per the germline V gene, CDR1 is DFQATT and CDR2 is SNEGSKA (reference sequence). Deletions cut 5 bases from V and 0 bases from J, with 8 bases between. CDR3 length: 12 residues. The sequenced part of the CDR3 DNA is TGCAGTGCTCAGGGGTTCTCCTACGAG. This gives the protein CSAQGFSYE. Given in full, the CDR3 is CSAQGFSYEQYF.

This clone occurred many times. The CDR3 end lies 3 residues beyond the end of the read and is filled in from the germline J gene. The rearrangement links TRBV19 to TRBJ2-7; 9 bases align to TRBD1. With V trimmed by 1 base and J by 2 bases, 3 bases remained unmatched. CDR1 and CDR2 (germline): LNHDA, SQIVND (reference sequence). This CDR3 has 15 amino acids. The DNA read from the CDR3 is TGTGCCAGTAGTATAGGAACAGGGGGCGCCTACGAG. Its protein is CASSIGTGGAYE. The full CDR3 protein is CASSIGTGGAYEQYF.

CDR3 bases read: TGTGCCAGCAGCTCTCACAGGGGCGGGAATTCACCC. Its translation: CASSSHRGGNSP. The full-length CDR3 reads as CASSSHRGGNSPLHF. The rearrangement links TRBV7-2 to TRBJ1-6; 7 nucleotides align to TRBD1. The CDR3 extends 3 residues past the end of the read, so its final part is completed from the germline J gene. This CDR3 contains 15 residues. The germline V gene has CDR1 SGHTA and CDR2 FQGNSA. J gave up 7 bases and V 4 bases, and 7 bases lay outside the gene matches.

This clone showed up just a few times. The DNA ends 3 residues before the CDR3 does, and the rest of the CDR3 is filled in from the germline J gene. V gene TRBV6-2 or TRBV6-3 combines with J gene TRBJ2-5; 9 bases are a match to TRBD1. This CDR3 is 15 amino acids long. Per germline, CDR1 MNHEY and CDR2 SVGEGT. V lost 5 bases to trimming and J lost 4 bases; unmatched junction nucleotides: 8. The CDR3 region is CASSAGQGLRETQYF. The CDR3 DNA, read in part, is TGTGCCAGCAGTGCCGGACAGGGGCTAAGAGAGACC.

This clone was detected only a few times. With the read ending 3 residues before the CDR3 end, the germline J gene is used to fill in that end. The chain combines TRBV19 with TRBJ1-5; 7 positions match TRBD1. J gave up 4 bases and V 5 bases, and 8 bases lay outside the gene matches. The germline V gene encodes CDR1 LNHDA and CDR2 SQIVND (reference sequence). The CDR3 has 15 residues. The part of the CDR3 DNA that was read is TGTGCCAGTAGTCCGGACAGGAGGCCAAATCAGCCC. It is translated as CASSPDRRPNQP. In full, the CDR3 is CASSPDRRPNQPQHF. Based on the CDR3 plus reference TRBV19 and TRBJ1-5, the full variable domain is DGGITQSPKYLFRKEGQNVTLSCEQNLNHDAMYWYRQDPGQGLRLIYYSQIVNDFQKGDIAEGYSVSREKKESFPLTVTSAQKNPTAFYLCASSPDRRPNQPQHFGDGTRLSIL.

This clone appeared a few times. The sequenced fragment ends 3 residues before the CDR3 boundary, so the rest is inferred from the germline J gene. The V call is TRBV7-2, the J call TRBJ1-6; D perhaps matches TRBD1 (6 bases). Germline-derived CDR1 and CDR2 are SGHTA and FQGNSA. V was clipped by 5 bases and J by 7 bases, with 15 bases between them. The CDR3 covers 15 residues. The sequenced part of the CDR3 DNA is TGTGCCAGCAGCCCCCGGGGGGCGCTGAATTCACCC. Encoded protein: CASSPRGALNSP. The CDR3 in its entirety is CASSPRGALNSPLHF.

This clone was seen a handful of times. The read terminates 3 residues ahead of where the CDR3 ends, so the germline J gene completes it. The genes are TRBV7-2 and TRBJ2-7; either TRBD1 or TRBD2 may supply D (5 bases each). The germline CDR1 and CDR2 sequences are SGHTA and FQGNSA. This CDR3 has 13 amino acids. With 5 bases removed from V and 6 bases from J, the gap between germline ends came to 14 bases. CDR3 DNA (partial): TGTGCCAGCAGCCCAGAGGGGCTCGGCGAG. Its translation: CASSPEGLGE. The whole CDR3 sequence is CASSPEGLGEQYF.

About this clone: Read coverage stops 3 residues before the CDR3 terminus; the germline J gene supplies the remainder. This chain joins TRBV5-5 and TRBJ2-7; 9 bases map to TRBD2. The J segment lost 4 bases and the V segment lost 4 bases, leaving 9 bases of the junction unmatched. Germline V gene data show CDR1 as SGHKS and CDR2 as YYEKEE (reference sequence). The CDR3 spans 15 residues. CDR3 sequence reads: CASSPVAGEGYEQYF. CDR3 DNA (partial): TGTGCCAGCAGCCCAGTAGCGGGAGAAGGGTACGAG.

Ten or more counts support this clone. Read data end 3 residues before the CDR3 end; the end is taken from the germline J gene. This chain connects TRBV7-6 to TRBJ2-7, with D maybe TRBD2 (5 bases). V was shortened by 5 bases and J by 4 bases, with 18 bases between the two germline ends. This CDR3 spans 15 amino acids. Germline V gene lookup returns CDR1 SGHVS and CDR2 FNYEAQ. The part of the CDR3 DNA that was read is TGTGCCAGCAGCCCCGGGCATCCGGGGAGATACGAG. This sequence encodes CASSPGHPGRYE. The full CDR3 protein reads CASSPGHPGRYEQYF.

Notes on this clone: The missing CDR3 end, 3 residues past where the read stops, is filled in from the germline J gene. V gene TRBV10-3 combines with J gene TRBJ2-7; 8 bases agree with TRBD2. Looked up from germline, CDR1 is ENHRY and CDR2 is SYGVKD. The CDR3 is 14 amino acids. Germline trimming cut 5 bases from V and 5 bases from J; bases unmatched to any gene: 8. CDR3 sequence reads: CAISTGGGRNEQYF. The CDR3 DNA, read in part, is TGTGCCATCAGTACGGGAGGGGGTCGCAACGAG.

As regards this clone: The read ends 3 residues shy of where the CDR3 ends; the end is completed using the germline J gene. This chain links TRBV5-1 with TRBJ1-1; D remains unclear. This CDR3 has 15 residues. The germline V gene encodes CDR1 SGHRS and CDR2 YFSETQ. Trimming stripped 3 bases from V and 1 base from J, with 13 bases between. The CDR3 DNA, read in part, is TGCGCCAGCAGCTATATGGACTTCCAGAACACTGAA. Protein: CASSYMDFQNTE. The whole CDR3 is CASSYMDFQNTEAFF.

There are many counts of this clone. The read terminates 3 residues before the CDR3 end, so the remaining end is supplied by the germline J gene. The J gene is TRBJ2-1, the V gene TRBV27; TRBD2 aligns across 9 bases. This CDR3 has 14 residues. V shed 2 bases and J 9 bases; nucleotides not matched to a gene: 5. The germline V gene has CDR1 MNHEY and CDR2 SMNVEV (reference sequence). CDR3 bases read: TGTGCCAGCAGTTTAGGGCTAGCGGGGTCTGAG. The encoded protein is CASSLGLAGSE. The whole CDR3 reads CASSLGLAGSEQFF.

Remarks on this clone: The CDR3 is cut off 3 residues early in the read; its end comes from the germline J gene. The rearrangement uses TRBV19 and TRBJ2-1, with a possible D match to TRBD2 (5 bases). The CDR3 loop spans 15 amino acids. Germline lookup yields CDR1 LNHDA and CDR2 SQIVND (reference sequence). V was trimmed by 5 bases and J by 0 bases, leaving 11 bases between them. The sequenced part of the CDR3 DNA is TGTGCCAGTAGTCTTAGCGTCAGCTCCTACAATGAG. Encoded protein: CASSLSVSSYNE. In full, the CDR3 reads CASSLSVSSYNEQFF.

This clone was recorded a few times. The read halts 3 residues ahead of the CDR3 end, with the missing end drawn from the germline J gene. The chain uses TRBV2 and TRBJ2-5; D is unresolved. The CDR3 runs 17 residues. CDR1 SNHLY and CDR2 FYNNEI come from the germline V gene. Between the trimmed V and J ends, which lost 4 bases and 5 bases, there was a span of 23 bases. The CDR3 bases that were read are TGTGCCAGCAGTGTACCAGCGAGTATTACCATATTGGAGACC. Its protein is CASSVPASITILET. The full CDR3 protein reads CASSVPASITILETQYF.

This clone was seen ten or more times. The CDR3 goes on 3 residues after the read ends, and that part is filled in from the germline J gene. V gene TRBV5-1 combines with J gene TRBJ2-3; D gene unclear. This CDR3 contains 12 residues. Per germline, CDR1 SGHRS and CDR2 YFSETQ. The V end lost 4 bases, the J end lost 2 bases, and 5 bases lay between the germline ends. The CDR3 sequence is CASSPDTDTQYF. The sequenced CDR3 bases are TGCGCCAGCAGCCCAGACACAGATACG.

The sample holds a few counts of this clone. The read finishes 3 residues shy of the CDR3 end, and the germline J gene is used to complete it. V usage is TRBV19 and J usage is TRBJ2-3; 10 nucleotides agree with TRBD2. The CDR3 runs to 15 residues. CDR1 and CDR2 (germline): LNHDA, SQIVND (reference sequence). V shed 3 bases and J 2 bases; nucleotides not matched to a gene: 2. The CDR3 protein is CASSIGLADTDTQYF. CDR3 bases read: TGTGCCAGTAGTATCGGACTAGCGGACACAGATACG.

This clone was observed at least ten times. The germline gene is not matched at one end of the junction; a read error may be the cause. The read stops 3 residues short of the end of the CDR3; the missing end is completed from the germline J gene. The chain has TRBV4-2 and TRBJ2-6; possibly TRBD2 for D (5 bases). This CDR3 has 16 residues. The germline CDR1 and CDR2 sequences are LGHNA and YNFKEQ. The CDR3 sequence is CASSQDGDSGANVLTF. CDR3 DNA (partial): TGCGCCAGCAGCCAAGACGGGGACTCTGGGGCCAACGTC.